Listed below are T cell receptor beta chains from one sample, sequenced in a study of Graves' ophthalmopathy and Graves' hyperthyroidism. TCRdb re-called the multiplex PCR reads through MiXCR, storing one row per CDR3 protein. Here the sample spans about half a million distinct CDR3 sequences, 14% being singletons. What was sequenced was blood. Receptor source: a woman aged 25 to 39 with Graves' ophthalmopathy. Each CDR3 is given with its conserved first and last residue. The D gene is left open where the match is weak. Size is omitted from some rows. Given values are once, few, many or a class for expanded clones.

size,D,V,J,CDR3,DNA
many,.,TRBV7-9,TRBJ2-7,CASRGRDSTYEQYF,TGTGCCAGCAGGGGCCGGGACTCCACCTACGAGCAGTACTTC
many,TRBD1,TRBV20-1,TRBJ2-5,CSAGQTGTKTQYF,TGCAGTGCTGGACAGACAGGGACGAAGACCCAGTACTTC
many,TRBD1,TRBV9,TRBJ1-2,CASSVSGTGDDGYTF,TGTGCCAGCAGCGTCTCCGGGACAGGGGACGATGGCTACACCTTC
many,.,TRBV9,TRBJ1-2,CASSAGQLDGYTF,TGTGCCAGCAGCGCCGGACAGCTAGATGGCTACACCTTC
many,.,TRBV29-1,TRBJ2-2,CSVEAGTNTGELFF,TGCAGCGTTGAGGCAGGGACGAACACCGGGGAGCTGTTTTTT
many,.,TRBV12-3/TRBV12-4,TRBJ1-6,CASSLGRNNSPLHF,TGTGCCAGCAGTTTAGGGCGGAATAATTCACCCCTCCACTTT
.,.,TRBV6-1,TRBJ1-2,CAVRDTTMSYTF,TGTGCCGTCAGAGACACAACGATGAGCTACACCTTC
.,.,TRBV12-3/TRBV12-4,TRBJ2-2,CASTLGPGELFF,TGTGCCAGCACCCTAGGACCCGGGGAGCTGTTTTTT
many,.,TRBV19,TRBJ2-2,CASSILGATGELFF,TGTGCCAGTAGTATTTTGGGGGCCACCGGGGAGCTGTTTTTT
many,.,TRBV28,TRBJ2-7,CASRRDYEQYF,TGTGCCAGCAGACGGGACTACGAGCAGTACTTC
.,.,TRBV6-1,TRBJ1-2,CASSPFWDNYGYTF,TGTGCCAGCAGCCCCTTTTGGGACAACTATGGCTACACCTTC
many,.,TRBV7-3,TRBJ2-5,CASSASGAPGETQYF,TGTGCCAGCAGCGCCTCAGGGGCCCCCGGAGAGACCCAGTACTTC
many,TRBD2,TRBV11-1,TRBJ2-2,CASSPGLAGDTGELFF,TGTGCCAGCAGCCCGGGACTAGCGGGAGATACCGGGGAGCTGTTTTTT
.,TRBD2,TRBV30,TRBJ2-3,CAWSVYGTSGVLGTDTQYF,TGTGCCTGGAGTGTATATGGGACTAGCGGGGTCTTGGGAACAGATACGCAGTATTTT
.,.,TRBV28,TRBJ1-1,CASSLDGQFIEAFF,TGTGCCAGCAGCTTAGATGGACAGTTCATTGAAGCCTTCTTT
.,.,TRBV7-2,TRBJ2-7,CASSLAMSAPYEQYF,TGTGCCAGCAGCTTAGCGATGTCAGCTCCCTACGAGCAGTACTTC
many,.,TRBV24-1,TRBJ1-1,CATGPTFPAFF,TGTGCCACCGGACCGACGTTTCCGGCTTTCTTT
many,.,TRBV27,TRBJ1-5,CASSFLGNNQPQHF,TGTGCCAGCAGTTTTTTGGGTAACAATCAGCCCCAGCATTTT
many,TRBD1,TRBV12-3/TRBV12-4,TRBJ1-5,CASSPGQADNQPQHF,TGTGCCAGCAGCCCGGGACAGGCTGACAATCAGCCCCAGCATTTT
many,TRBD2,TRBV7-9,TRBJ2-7,CASKLAGARYEQYF,TGTGCCAGCAAACTAGCGGGAGCTAGGTACGAGCAGTACTTC
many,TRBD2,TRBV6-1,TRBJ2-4,CASRPHLGLAWNIQYF,TGTGCCAGCAGACCCCACCTAGGACTAGCGTGGAACATTCAGTACTTC
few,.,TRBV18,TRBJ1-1,CASSPTMNTEAFF,TGTGCCAGCTCCCCCACTATGAACACTGAAGCTTTCTTT
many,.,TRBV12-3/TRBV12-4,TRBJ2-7,CASTPGSLPDEQYF,TGTGCCAGCACCCCTGGGAGTCTACCTGACGAGCAGTACTTC
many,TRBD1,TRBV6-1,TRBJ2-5,CASSLGQGGQETQYF,TGTGCCAGCTCCCTCGGACAGGGGGGGCAAGAGACCCAGTACTTC
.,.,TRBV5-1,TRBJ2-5,CASGRVLGETQYF,TGCGCCAGTGGCCGGGTATTGGGAGAGACCCAGTACTTC
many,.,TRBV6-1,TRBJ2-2,CASRDNEIRAGELFF,TGTGCCAGCAGAGACAATGAAATTAGGGCCGGGGAGCTGTTTTTT
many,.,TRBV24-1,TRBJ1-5,CATSESTAQPQHF,TGTGCCACCAGTGAATCGACAGCTCAGCCCCAGCATTTT
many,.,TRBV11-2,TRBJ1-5,CASSLEGGGARPQHF,TGTGCCAGCAGCTTAGAAGGAGGGGGTGCACGGCCCCAGCATTTT
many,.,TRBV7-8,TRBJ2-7,CASSPSGTYYEQYF,TGTGCCAGCAGCCCCTCCGGGACTTACTACGAGCAGTACTTC
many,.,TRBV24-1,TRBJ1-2,CATSDTGLTYGYTF,TGTGCCACCAGTGATACCGGACTGACCTATGGCTACACCTTC
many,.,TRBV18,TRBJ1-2,CASSLTADYGYTF,TGTGCCAGCTCTTTGACAGCCGACTATGGCTACACCTTC
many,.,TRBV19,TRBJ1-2,CASIKSYGGNYGYTF,TGTGCCAGCATTAAGTCATATGGGGGGAACTATGGCTACACCTTC
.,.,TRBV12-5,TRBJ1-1,CASGQTPAERTEAFF,TGTGCTAGTGGTCAGACACCCGCGGAGCGCACTGAAGCTTTCTTT
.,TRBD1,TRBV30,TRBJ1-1,CAWTPPSNRGPNTEAFF,TGTGCCTGGACCCCCCCTTCCAACAGGGGGCCGAACACTGAAGCTTTCTTT
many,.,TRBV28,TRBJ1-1,CASSLGGAGTEAFF,TGTGCCAGCAGTTTGGGAGGGGCGGGCACTGAAGCTTTCTTT
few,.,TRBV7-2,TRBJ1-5,CASSFAGAAGGNQPQHF,TGTGCCAGCAGCTTTGCTGGGGCAGCGGGTGGCAATCAGCCCCAGCATTTT
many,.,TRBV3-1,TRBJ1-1,CASSQVGMNTEAFF,TGTGCCAGCAGCCAAGTGGGGATGAACACTGAAGCTTTCTTT
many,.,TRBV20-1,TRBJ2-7,CSVYGSYEQYF,TGCAGTGTTTATGGCTCCTACGAGCAGTACTTC
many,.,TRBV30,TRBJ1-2,CAWSTKGSYGYTF,TGTGCCTGGAGTACAAAAGGGAGCTATGGCTACACCTTC
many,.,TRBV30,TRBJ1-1,CAWRTTANTEAFF,TGTGCCTGGAGGACGACAGCTAACACTGAAGCTTTCTTT
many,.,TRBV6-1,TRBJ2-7,CASRKGIYEQYF,TGTGCCAGCAGGAAGGGGATATACGAGCAGTACTTC
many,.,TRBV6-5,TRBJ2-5,CASSWLGIQETQYF,TGTGCCAGCAGTTGGTTGGGAATACAAGAGACCCAGTACTTC
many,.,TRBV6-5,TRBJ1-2,CASSSNGNTYGYTF,TGTGCCAGCAGTTCGAACGGCAACACCTATGGCTACACCTTC
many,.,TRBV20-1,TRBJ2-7,CSARPAINRDSYEQYF,TGCAGTGCTAGACCGGCTATAAACCGGGACTCCTACGAGCAGTACTTC
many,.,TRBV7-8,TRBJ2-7,CASSLKVGGEQYF,TGTGCCAGCAGCTTAAAGGTTGGGGGTGAGCAGTACTTC
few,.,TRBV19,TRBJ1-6,CASTPSGASDSPLHF,TGTGCCAGTACCCCTTCTGGGGCCTCGGATTCACCCCTCCACTTT
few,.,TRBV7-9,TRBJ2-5,CASRLEGEKTQYF,TGTGCCAGCAGACTCGAGGGAGAAAAGACCCAGTACTTC
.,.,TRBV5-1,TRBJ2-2,CASAEVLGTTGELFF,TGCGCCAGCGCCGAGGTTTTGGGGACCACCGGGGAGCTGTTTTTT
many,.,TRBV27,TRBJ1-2,CASGQGPAIFNYGYTF,TGTGCCAGCGGCCAGGGGCCTGCGATTTTTAACTATGGCTACACCTTC
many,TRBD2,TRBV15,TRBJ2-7,CATSTPGEGLAGYEQYF,TGTGCCACCAGCACCCCCGGGGAGGGACTAGCGGGATACGAGCAGTACTTC